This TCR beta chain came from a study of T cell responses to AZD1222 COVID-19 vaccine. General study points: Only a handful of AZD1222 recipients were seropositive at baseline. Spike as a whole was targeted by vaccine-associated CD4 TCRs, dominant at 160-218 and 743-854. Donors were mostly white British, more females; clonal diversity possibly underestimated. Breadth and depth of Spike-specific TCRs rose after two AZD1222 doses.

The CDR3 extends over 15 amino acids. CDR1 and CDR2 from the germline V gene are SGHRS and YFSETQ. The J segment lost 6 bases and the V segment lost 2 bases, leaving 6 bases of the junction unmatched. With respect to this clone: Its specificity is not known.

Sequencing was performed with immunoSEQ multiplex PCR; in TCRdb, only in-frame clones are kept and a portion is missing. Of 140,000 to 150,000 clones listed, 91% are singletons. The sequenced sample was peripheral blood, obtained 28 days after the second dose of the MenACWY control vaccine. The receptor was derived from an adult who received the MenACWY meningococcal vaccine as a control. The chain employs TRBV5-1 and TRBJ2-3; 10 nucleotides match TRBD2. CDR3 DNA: TGCGCCAGCAGCTTACTAGCGGGGTCCGGGGATACGCAGTATTTT. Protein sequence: CASSLLAGSGDTQYF.